The 4 T cell receptor beta chains listed next were all sequenced from one sample in a study of blood T cell repertoires in COVID-19. Generated by immunoSEQ multiplex PCR, the TCRdb table keeps only in-frame clones and is missing some. Among under 350,000 clones listed, roughly 91% were seen once. Sequences were obtained from peripheral blood. The receptors here all came from a man aged 40-50 years with acute or convalescent COVID-19.

The genes are TRBV7-8 and TRBJ1-5; the D is unclear. Between the trimmed V and J ends, which lost 4 bases and 7 bases, there was a span of 14 bases. Germline values: CDR1 SGHVS, CDR2 FQNEAQ. This CDR3 has 14 amino acids. For the CDR3, the DNA is TGTGCCAGCAGCTCCACCAACCCGGGGCAGCCCCAGCATTTT. This translates into CASSSTNPGQPQHF. Together with reference TRBV7-8 and TRBJ1-5, the CDR3 gives the full variable domain: GAGVSQSPRYKVAKRGQDVALRCDPISGHVSLFWYQQALGQGPEFLTYFQNEAQLDKSGLPSDRFFAERPEGSVSTLKIQRTQQEDSAVYLCASSSTNPGQPQHFGDGTRLSIL.

This clone was counted only a few times. This chain connects TRBV5-4 to TRBJ1-2; D remains ambiguous. The CDR3 length is 14 residues. Trimming cost V 3 bases and J 0 bases, with 9 bases left between them. Germline V lookup: CDR1 SGHNT, CDR2 YYREEE (reference sequence). The CDR3 here is CASSSNRANYGYTF. As DNA, the CDR3 is TGTGCCAGCAGCTCTAACAGAGCTAACTATGGCTACACCTTC.

About this clone: Being one base from a much bigger clone, this may be a read error. The same CDR3 is also encoded by other DNA sequences in this sample. The genes are TRBV6-5 and TRBJ1-1, with D maybe TRBD1 (5 bases). Per germline, CDR1 MNHEY and CDR2 SVGAGI. CDR3 size: 13 residues. V was cut by 6 bases and J by 1 base, with 9 bases left in between. The CDR3 region is CASSLDRNTEAFF. The CDR3 nucleotides are TGTGCCAGCAGCCTTGACAGGAACACTGAAGCTTTCTTT.

The chain couples TRBV6-5 to TRBJ2-3, with D possibly matching TRBD2 (6 bases). Per the germline V gene, CDR1 is MNHEY and CDR2 is SVGAGI. Trimming stripped 2 bases from V and 5 bases from J, with 17 bases between. The CDR3 is made up of 16 amino acids. The CDR3 sequence: CASSYVEGLPIDTQYF. The CDR3 nucleotides are TGTGCCAGCAGTTACGTGGAGGGCCTACCTATAGATACGCAGTATTTT.